The rows below give T cell receptor beta chains drawn from one sample of a study of glioma-infiltrating T cells after dendritic cell vaccination. Using immunoSEQ multiplex PCR, the repertoire was profiled, and TCRdb retains in-frame clones only, with some absent. Of 85,000 to 95,000 clones listed, around 84% are singletons. Sequenced material: blood, taken before dendritic cell vaccination. The receptor source for this set is a human donor with glioblastoma. Each CDR3 is given with its conserved first and last residue. The D gene is left open where the match is weak. Only part of the rows carry a size: once, few, many, or a class if the clone is expanded.

clone size	J gene	V gene	D gene	CDR3 protein	CDR3 DNA
NA	TRBJ1-4	TRBV7-9	TRBD1	CASSPRTGPNEKLFF	TGTGCCAGCAGCCCCCGGACAGGGCCAAATGAAAAACTGTTTTTT
NA	TRBJ1-2	TRBV29-1	NA	CSVEFIGVDRDYGYTF	TGCAGCGTTGAGTTTATAGGTGTAGACAGAGACTATGGCTACACCTTC
NA	TRBJ2-1	TRBV9	TRBD2	CASSVAGGLNEQFF	TGTGCCAGCAGCGTAGCGGGGGGGCTAAATGAGCAGTTCTTC
few	TRBJ2-2	TRBV7-3	TRBD1	CASAPRTGVNGELFF	TGTGCCAGCGCTCCTCGGACAGGGGTTAACGGGGAGCTGTTTTTT
NA	TRBJ2-3	TRBV7-2	NA	CASSLTRTNGDTQYF	TGTGCCAGCAGCTTAACCCGGACTAATGGAGATACGCAGTATTTT
NA	TRBJ1-3	TRBV5-4	TRBD1	CASSGGTGAGNTIYF	TGTGCCAGCAGCGGCGGGACAGGCGCTGGAAACACCATATATTTT
few	TRBJ1-5	TRBV5-1	TRBD1	CASSLEGASNQPQHF	TGCGCCAGCAGCTTGGAGGGGGCGAGCAATCAGCCCCAGCATTTT
few	TRBJ1-4	TRBV15	TRBD1	CATAKSTGNNEKLFF	TGTGCCACGGCCAAGTCGACAGGGAATAATGAAAAACTGTTTTTT
NA	TRBJ1-6	TRBV11-1	NA	CASSLAQGLTPLHF	TGTGCCAGCAGCTTAGCACAGGGCTTGACACCCCTCCACTTT
NA	TRBJ1-1	TRBV11-1	NA	CASSLADRPNTEAFF	TGTGCCAGCAGCTTAGCGGACAGACCGAACACTGAAGCTTTCTTT
once	TRBJ1-1	TRBV19	TRBD1	CASSIGDRVTEAFF	TGTGCCAGTAGTATCGGGGACAGGGTCACTGAAGCTTTCTTT
once	TRBJ2-6	TRBV7-9	NA	CASSYQGSSGANVLTF	TGTGCCAGCAGCTACCAGGGGAGCTCTGGGGCCAACGTCCTGACTTTC
once	TRBJ2-2	TRBV7-2	NA	CASSRTGTSNTGELFF	TGTGCCAGCAGTCGTACCGGGACTTCGAACACCGGGGAGCTGTTTTTT